This T cell receptor beta chain was obtained from a study of beta chain features in type 1 diabetes. The overall study: No age, gender or cell yield differences were seen between patients and healthy donors. Points from the study as a whole: Patients' naive, central memory and Treg TCRB repertoires seemed closer to one another than those of healthy donors. Possible PCR preference for shorter templates applied equally to patients and controls. All four CD4+ subsets from Type 1 diabetes patients carried moderately but significantly shorter TCRB CDR3s.

As every portion of the isolated RNA was reverse transcribed, the sequencing read expressed TCRB transcripts. Sequencing was performed with immunoSEQ multiplex PCR; in TCRdb, only in-frame clones are kept and a portion is missing. The sample has 150,000 to 200,000 clones, 7% to 9.5% seen once. Worth noting for this clone: Its antigen is as yet unknown.

From germline, CDR1 is KGHSH and CDR2 LQKENI. The V gene lost 3 bases and the J gene lost 5 bases, with 14 bases spanning the gap. The CDR3 consists of 15 residues. The material sequenced was central memory CD4+ T cells from blood. This sequence was found in a woman between 25 and 40 years old with type 1 diabetes. The gene calls are TRBV18 and TRBJ1-5; TRBD1 might be the D (6 bases). The CDR3 loop reads CASSPPGGSDQPQHF. CDR3 sequence (DNA): TGTGCCAGCTCACCTCCTGGGGGCTCGGATCAGCCCCAGCATTTT.